The sequence of this T cell receptor beta chain was determined in a study of T-cell reconstitution after alpha-beta-depleted transplantation in children. Trimming took 4 bases from V and 3 from J, leaving 25 bases between them. CDR3 length: 19 residues. The TCRbeta library was prepared with unique molecular identifiers. In TCRdb, the PCR reads were re-called with MiXCR into one record per CDR3 protein. Here the sample spans about 900,000 distinct CDR3 sequences, roughly 29% being singletons. On this clonotype: Its antigen is still unknown.

Study results and caveats: Newly produced T cells mostly provided counts and TCRbeta diversity after one year, as hyperexpanded clones declined. As was reported, about two months after transplant, alpha-beta T cells came from several hundred expanded graft clones.

Sequencing was performed on PBMCs, mostly from graft donor cells, taken 360 days after TCRalphabeta/CD19-depleted stem cell transplant. This chain connects TRBV12-3 or TRBV12-4 to TRBJ2-1; tentatively, D is TRBD2 (5 bases). This sequence originates from a boy under three years old who had a stem cell transplant for SCID, so the T cells may come from the graft donor. CDR3 sequence reads: CASSSTSAGPDPNYNEQFF. The CDR3 DNA sequence: TGTGCCAGCAGTTCGACCTCGGCGGGCCCTGACCCGAACTACAATGAGCAGTTCTTC.